This passage covers 8 T cell receptor beta chains from one sample sequenced in a study of CD8+ T cells in alopecia areata. Sequencing relied on a cDNA template that was reverse transcribed from extracted RNA. TCRdb keeps only in-frame clones here, not all; method: immunoSEQ multiplex PCR. The specimen has 200,000 to 300,000 clones, none found just once. The pooled cutaneous lymph node cells were sorted using several markers (CD4, CD8alpha, NKG2D, NKG2ACE and others). Sequencing was performed on CD4+ T cells sorted from a lymph node. The receptors shown here come from a C3H/HeJ mouse with alopecia areata. Mouse strain MHC haplotype: H2-k.

This clone was seen a handful of times. Gene names and germline match the mouse. CDR3 sequence: CASIGQNAETLYF. The covered CDR3 bases are TGTGCCAGCATCGGACAGAATGCAGAA. The rearrangement joins TRBV19 to TRBJ2-3; D possibly corresponds to TRBD1 (6 bases). The CDR3 extends 4 residues past the end of the read, so its final part is completed from the germline J gene. The CDR3 runs 13 residues. CDR1 and CDR2 (germline): FNHDT, SITEND (reference sequence). V lost 6 bases and J 2 bases, leaving 10 bases between the germline ends.

A note on this clone: Each gene name is a mouse one. The sequence runs out 4 residues before the end of the CDR3; the remainder is reconstructed from the germline J gene. The chain carries TRBV13-1 and TRBJ2-3, with D tentatively TRBD2 (6 bases). Germline V gives CDR1 NSHNY, CDR2 SYGAGN. With 6 bases removed from V and 0 bases from J, the gap between germline ends came to 14 bases. This CDR3 is 15 amino acids long. The CDR3 loop is CASKGMGTSAETLYF. The covered CDR3 bases are TGTGCCAGCAAGGGTATGGGGACTAGTGCAGAA.

As regards this clone: Gene names refer to mouse genes. The sequence runs out 4 residues before the end of the CDR3; the remainder is reconstructed from the germline J gene. The chain combines TRBV13-2 with TRBJ2-5; 8 positions agree with TRBD1. CDR3 size: 13 residues. CDR1 NNHNN and CDR2 SYGAGS come from the germline V gene (reference sequence). Germline trimming cut 6 bases from V and 2 bases from J; bases unmatched to any gene: 2. CDR3 DNA (partial): TGTGCCAGCGCAGGGGGCTTCCAAGAC. Translating it yields CASAGGFQD. The complete CDR3 sequence is CASAGGFQDTQYF.

In the case of this clone: Gene names and germline match the mouse. The read terminates 4 residues before the CDR3 end, so the remaining end is supplied by the germline J gene. The rearrangement links TRBV13-1 to TRBJ2-7; D is perhaps TRBD1 (5 bases). V lost 5 bases, J lost 0 bases, and 12 bases lay in between. CDR1 and CDR2 from the germline V gene are NSHNY and SYGAGN. The CDR3 has 14 residues. Here the CDR3 reads CASSSMRGSYEQYF. The CDR3 DNA, read in part, is TGTGCCAGCAGCTCTATGAGGGGCTCCTAT.

On this clone: Here the gene names and germline are mouse. The DNA ends 4 residues before the CDR3 does, and the rest of the CDR3 is filled in from the germline J gene. V and J are TRBV17 and TRBJ2-3, with 8 nucleotides matching TRBD2. CDR1 is MNHDT, CDR2 YYDKIL, per germline. This CDR3 has 16 residues. V was clipped by 1 base and J by 1 base; unmatched bases: 4. Partial CDR3 DNA: TGTGCTAGCAGTAGAGGTGCCTGGGGGGGTGCAGAA. It encodes CASSRGAWGGAE. The whole CDR3 sequence is CASSRGAWGGAETLYF.

This clone has at least ten counts. Mouse gene names and germline throughout. The read falls 4 residues short of the CDR3 end, and the missing part is taken from the germline J gene. V and J are TRBV13-1 and TRBJ2-2; the D gene is possibly TRBD1 (6 bases). Germline V gene sequence: CDR1 NSHNY, CDR2 SYGAGN. Trimming shortened V by 1 base and J by 4 bases, and 8 bases separated the two germline ends. The length of the CDR3 is 14 residues. CDR3 region: CASSDQGSTGQLYF. CDR3 DNA (partial): TGTGCCAGCAGTGATCAGGGGTCCACCGGG.

For this clone: The gene symbols are mouse symbols. The read terminates 4 residues before the CDR3 end, so the remaining end is supplied by the germline J gene. This chain links TRBV1 with TRBJ2-4; tentatively, D is TRBD1 (6 bases). Germline V gene data show CDR1 as NSQYPW and CDR2 as LRSPGD (reference sequence). This CDR3 contains 14 residues. CDR3 region: CTCSVHHRENTLYF. CDR3 DNA, as far as it was read: TGCACCTGCAGTGTACATCACAGGGAGAAC.

The sample holds a few counts of this clone. The genes are named according to mouse. The CDR3 end falls 4 residues outside the read, so it is completed with the germline J gene. The chain links TRBV31 to TRBJ2-5, with D perhaps TRBD1 (6 bases). The CDR3 contains 12 residues. Per the germline V gene, CDR1 is GKSSPN and CDR2 is SITVG. Partial CDR3 DNA: TGTGCTGACAGGATTAACCAAGAC. Translation gives CADRINQD. The whole CDR3 region reads CADRINQDTQYF.